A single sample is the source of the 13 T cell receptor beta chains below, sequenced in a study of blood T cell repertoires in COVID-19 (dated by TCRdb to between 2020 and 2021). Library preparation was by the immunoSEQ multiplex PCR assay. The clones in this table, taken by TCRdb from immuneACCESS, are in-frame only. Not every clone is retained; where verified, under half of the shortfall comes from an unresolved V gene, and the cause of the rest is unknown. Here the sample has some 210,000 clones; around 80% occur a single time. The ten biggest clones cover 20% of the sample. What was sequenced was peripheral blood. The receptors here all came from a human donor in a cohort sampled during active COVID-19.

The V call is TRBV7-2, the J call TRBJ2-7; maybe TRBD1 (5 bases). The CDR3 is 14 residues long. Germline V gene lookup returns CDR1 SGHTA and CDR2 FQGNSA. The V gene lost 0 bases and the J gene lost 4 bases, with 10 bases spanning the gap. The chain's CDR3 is CASSLAYSGYEQYF. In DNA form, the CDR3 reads TGTGCCAGCAGCTTAGCGTATTCAGGGTACGAGCAGTACTTC.

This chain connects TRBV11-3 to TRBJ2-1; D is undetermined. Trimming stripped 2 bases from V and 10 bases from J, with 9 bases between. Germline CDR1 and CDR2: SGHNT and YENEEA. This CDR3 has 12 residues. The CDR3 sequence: CASSLLGDEQFF. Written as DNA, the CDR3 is TGTGCCAGCAGCTTATTGGGCGACGAGCAGTTCTTC.

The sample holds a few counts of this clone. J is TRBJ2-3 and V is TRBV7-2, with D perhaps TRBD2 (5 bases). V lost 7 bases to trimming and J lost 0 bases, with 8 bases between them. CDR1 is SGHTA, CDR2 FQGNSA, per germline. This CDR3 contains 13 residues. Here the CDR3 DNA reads TGTGCCAGCATGGGCGGGAGCACAGATACGCAGTATTTT. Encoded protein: CASMGGSTDTQYF.

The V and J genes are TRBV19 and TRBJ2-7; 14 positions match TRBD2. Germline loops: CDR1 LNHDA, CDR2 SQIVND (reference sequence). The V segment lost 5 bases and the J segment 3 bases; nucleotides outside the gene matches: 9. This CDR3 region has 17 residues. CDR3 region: CASSAGLAGVPNYEQYF. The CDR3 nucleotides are TGTGCCAGTAGTGCGGGACTAGCGGGAGTCCCCAACTACGAGCAGTACTTC.

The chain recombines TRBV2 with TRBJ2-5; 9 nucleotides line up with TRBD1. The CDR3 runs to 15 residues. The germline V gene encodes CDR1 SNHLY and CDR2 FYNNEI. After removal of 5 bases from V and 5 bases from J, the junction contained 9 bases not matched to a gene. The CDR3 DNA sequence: TGTGCCAGCAGTAGCCGGGACAGGGTTTATGAGACCCAGTACTTC. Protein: CASSSRDRVYETQYF.

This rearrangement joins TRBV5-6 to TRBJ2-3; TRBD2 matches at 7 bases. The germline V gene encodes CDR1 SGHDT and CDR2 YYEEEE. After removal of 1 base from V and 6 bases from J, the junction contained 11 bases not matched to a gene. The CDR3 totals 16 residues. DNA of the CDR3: TGTGCCAGCAGCTTGTTTTTGTCTGGCGGGAGCGATACGCAGTATTTT. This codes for CASSLFLSGGSDTQYF.

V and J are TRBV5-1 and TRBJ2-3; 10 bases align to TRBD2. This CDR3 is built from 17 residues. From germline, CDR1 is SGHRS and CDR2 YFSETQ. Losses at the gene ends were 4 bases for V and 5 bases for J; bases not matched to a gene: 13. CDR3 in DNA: TGCGCCAGCAGCCGCTATAGCGGGGGGATCGTCGGAGATACGCAGTATTTT. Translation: CASSRYSGGIVGDTQYF.

The CDR3 bases are TGCGCCAGCAGCTCGGGCAGGGAAACGAACACTGAAGCTTTCTTT. This translates into CASSSGRETNTEAFF. The chain carries TRBV5-1 and TRBJ1-1, with D tentatively TRBD1 (5 bases). Trimming removed 3 bases from V and 1 base from J, with 13 bases in between. Per the germline V gene, CDR1 is SGHRS and CDR2 is YFSETQ. CDR3 size: 15 residues.

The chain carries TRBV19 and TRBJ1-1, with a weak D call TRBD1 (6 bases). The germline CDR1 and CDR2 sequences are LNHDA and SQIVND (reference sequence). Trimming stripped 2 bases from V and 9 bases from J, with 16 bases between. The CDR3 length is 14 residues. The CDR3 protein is CASSISGAGAKAFF. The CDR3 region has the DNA TGTGCCAGTAGTATATCGGGGGCGGGGGCTAAAGCTTTCTTT.

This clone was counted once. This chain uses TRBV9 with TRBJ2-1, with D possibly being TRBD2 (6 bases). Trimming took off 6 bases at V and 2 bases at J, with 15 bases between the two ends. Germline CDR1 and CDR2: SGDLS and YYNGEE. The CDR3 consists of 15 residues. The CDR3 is CASTIGGTPYNEQFF. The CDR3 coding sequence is TGTGCCAGCACCATTGGGGGGACTCCCTACAATGAGCAGTTCTTC.

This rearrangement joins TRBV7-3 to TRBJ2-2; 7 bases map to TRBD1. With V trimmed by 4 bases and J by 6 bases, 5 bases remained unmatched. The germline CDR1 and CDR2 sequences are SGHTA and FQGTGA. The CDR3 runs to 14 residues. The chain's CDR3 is CASSSRQGSGELFF. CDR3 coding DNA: TGTGCCAGCAGCTCCCGACAGGGATCCGGGGAGCTGTTTTTT.

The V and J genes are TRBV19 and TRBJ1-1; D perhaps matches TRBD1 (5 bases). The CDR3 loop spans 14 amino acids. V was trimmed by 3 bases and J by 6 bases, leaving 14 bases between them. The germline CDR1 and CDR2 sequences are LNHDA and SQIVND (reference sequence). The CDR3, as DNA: TGTGCCAGTAGTATCAAACGACAGTCCGCTGAAGCTTTCTTT. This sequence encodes CASSIKRQSAEAFF.

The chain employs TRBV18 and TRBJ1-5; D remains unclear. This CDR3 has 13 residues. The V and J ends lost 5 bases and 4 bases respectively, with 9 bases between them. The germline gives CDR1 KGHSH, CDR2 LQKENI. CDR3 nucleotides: TGTGCCAGCTCAGAGCAGGCTAATCAGCCCCAGCATTTT. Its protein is CASSEQANQPQHF. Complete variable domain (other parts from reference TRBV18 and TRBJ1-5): NAGVMQNPRHLVRRRGQEARLRCSPMKGHSHVYWYRQLPEEGLKFMVYLQKENIIDESGMPKERFSAEFPKEGPSILRIQQVVRGDSAAYFCASSEQANQPQHFGDGTRLSIL.